This TCR beta chain was captured in a study of blood T cell repertoires in COVID-19. V lost 3 bases, J lost 7 bases, and 7 bases stayed unmatched. CDR1 is KGHSH, CDR2 LQKENI, per germline. The CDR3 length is 14 residues. Here immunoSEQ multiplex PCR was the method, and the copy in TCRdb shows in-frame clones only, minus some. This sample has roughly 300,000 clones, with approximately 90% found just once. This clone was detected only once. Source material: PBMCs or T cells enriched from blood (not recorded which). The TCR comes from a man aged 30-40 years who had recovered from COVID-19. This chain connects TRBV18 to TRBJ1-1; TRBD1 matches 8 bases. CDR3 nucleotides: TGTGCCAGCTCACCCCTTCGACAGGGGATTGAAGCTTTCTTT. Protein sequence: CASSPLRQGIEAFF.